The 16 T cell receptor beta chains in this list originate from one sample, sequenced in a study of blood T cell repertoires in COVID-19. Libraries were prepared by immunoSEQ multiplex PCR; TCRdb keeps only in-frame clonotypes and omits some of them. The sample lists fewer than 250,000 clones, about 85% seen once, with roughly 24% in the top ten. The sequenced material came from PBMCs or T cells enriched from blood (not recorded which). The receptor source for this set is a middle-aged woman in a cohort exposed to, infected with or recovered from COVID-19 (not recorded which).

This clone appeared a single time. V usage is TRBV6-1 and J usage is TRBJ2-5, with a tentative D call TRBD1 (5 bases). The CDR3 has 13 amino acids. V was pared by 1 base and J by 8 bases, with 11 bases between. Germline V gives CDR1 MNHNS, CDR2 SASEGT. CDR3 protein: CASSEDRWGTQYF. The CDR3, as DNA: TGTGCCAGCAGTGAAGATCGATGGGGCACCCAGTACTTC.

The chain recombines TRBV20-1 with TRBJ1-1; weak D call: TRBD1 (6 bases). Deletions cut 7 bases from V and 8 bases from J, with 14 bases between. The V gene's germline CDR1 is DFQATT and CDR2 SNEGSKA (reference sequence). This CDR3 spans 11 amino acids. The CDR3 DNA is TGCAGTGTTGCGACAGGCGACGAAGCTTTCTTT. Translating gives CSVATGDEAFF.

V and J are TRBV7-9 and TRBJ2-2, with D maybe TRBD2 (6 bases). The length of the CDR3 is 15 residues. The germline V gene encodes CDR1 SEHNR and CDR2 FQNEAQ (reference sequence). The germline V and J ends were trimmed by 5 bases and 5 bases, with 15 bases remaining between them. This chain's CDR3 is CASSPSGGMTGELFF. The CDR3 bases are TGTGCCAGCAGCCCTAGTGGGGGGATGACCGGGGAGCTGTTTTTT.

J is TRBJ2-7 and V is TRBV6-6; 10 nucleotides line up with TRBD1. CDR3 length: 14 amino acids. The junction had 7 bases not matched to a gene; V was cut back by 5 bases and J by 6 bases. Germline CDR1 and CDR2: MNHNY and SVGAGI (reference sequence). The chain's CDR3 is CASSNRQGAGEQYF. The DNA of the CDR3 is TGTGCCAGCAGTAACCGACAGGGGGCGGGCGAGCAGTACTTC.

The gene calls are TRBV27 and TRBJ1-2, with 9 bases lining up with TRBD1. The CDR3 consists of 16 residues. Germline assignment: CDR1 MNHEY and CDR2 SMNVEV (reference sequence). V was pared by 5 bases and J by 6 bases, with 13 bases of the junction left unmatched. The CDR3 nucleotides read TGTGCCAGCAGTATAAAGGGGACAGGGCAAGGAGATGGCTACACCTTC. Its translation: CASSIKGTGQGDGYTF.

V and J are TRBV10-1 and TRBJ2-2; TRBD2 matches 8 bases. V lost 2 bases and J lost 6; bases outside the gene matches: 8. Germline CDR1 and CDR2: WNHNN and SYGVQD (reference sequence). The length of the CDR3 is 16 residues. The CDR3 here is CASSEKVGRAAGELFF. The CDR3 DNA follows: TGCGCCAGCAGTGAGAAAGTCGGGAGGGCGGCCGGGGAGCTGTTTTTT.

The chain couples TRBV6-5 to TRBJ1-6; 10 nucleotides line up with TRBD1. The CDR3 covers 15 residues. CDR1 is MNHEY, CDR2 SVGAGI, per germline. Trimming at V came to 6 bases and at J to 9 bases, leaving 8 bases not matched to a gene. CDR3 region: CASSPSWDRGSPLHF. Here the CDR3 DNA reads TGTGCCAGCAGCCCAAGTTGGGACAGGGGTTCACCCCTCCACTTT.

The rearrangement joins TRBV24-1 to TRBJ1-2, with D maybe TRBD1 (5 bases). Germline lookup yields CDR1 KGHDR and CDR2 SFDVKD. The CDR3 covers 11 residues. Trimming left V 2 bases short and J 10 bases short, with 7 bases between. CDR3 region: CATSDWGVYTF. CDR3 sequence (DNA): TGTGCCACCAGTGATTGGGGGGTCTACACCTTC.

The chain uses TRBV18 and TRBJ2-1; D may be TRBD2 (6 bases). CDR3 size: 16 residues. CDR1 KGHSH and CDR2 LQKENI come from the germline V gene. Trimming cost V 3 bases and J 0 bases, with 12 bases left between them. CDR3 coding DNA: TGTGCCAGCTCACCCCCCGTCGGGAGCTCCTACAATGAGCAGTTCTTC. It is translated as CASSPPVGSSYNEQFF.

This clone has just one count. The gene calls are TRBV5-6 and TRBJ1-1; no reliable D call. Germline V lookup: CDR1 SGHDT, CDR2 YYEEEE. The CDR3 runs to 14 residues. V shed 2 bases and J shed 7 bases, with 15 bases lying between them. The CDR3 bases are TGTGCCAGCAGCTTTACGGTTGGACGGGGTGAAGCTTTCTTT. It translates to CASSFTVGRGEAFF.

As regards this clone: The sample has other DNA sequences that encode this CDR3 too. The chain combines TRBV4-1 with TRBJ1-4; D perhaps matches TRBD1 (5 bases). The V end lost 1 base, the J end lost 2 bases, and 8 bases lay between the germline ends. The CDR3 is 15 residues long. Germline assignment: CDR1 MGHRA and CDR2 YSYEKL. The CDR3 nucleotides read TGCGCCAGCAGCCAAGTTCAGGGTACTAATGAAAAACTGTTTTTT. Protein product: CASSQVQGTNEKLFF.

The chain uses TRBV6-5 and TRBJ2-7; 9 bases map to TRBD1. Trimming cost V 6 bases and J 4 bases; bases outside gene matches: 7. The length of the CDR3 is 14 residues. Germline V lookup: CDR1 MNHEY, CDR2 SVGAGI. The CDR3 DNA sequence: TGTGCCAGCAGACTACAGGGGGCGAATTACGAGCAGTACTTC. Its translation: CASRLQGANYEQYF.

The rearrangement links TRBV7-9 to TRBJ2-2, with TRBD2 as a possible D gene (5 bases). Germline values: CDR1 SEHNR, CDR2 FQNEAQ (reference sequence). V was clipped by 2 bases and J by 7 bases, with 11 bases between them. This CDR3 has 14 amino acids. CDR3 sequence reads: CASSLYLRDGELFF. CDR3 DNA: TGTGCCAGCAGCTTATATCTCCGGGACGGGGAGCTGTTTTTT.

The gene calls are TRBV3-1 (or the pseudogene TRBV3-2) and TRBJ1-3; the D gene is possibly TRBD1 (5 bases). Looked up from germline, CDR1 is LGHDT and CDR2 is YNNKEL (reference sequence). This CDR3 contains 14 residues. The V and J ends lost 6 bases and 0 bases respectively, with 9 bases between them. In DNA, the CDR3 is TGTGCCAGCAGTCGACAGCGCTCTGGAAACACCATATATTTT. Its translation: CASSRQRSGNTIYF.

The chain couples TRBV28 to TRBJ2-2; TRBD1 aligns across 9 bases. The CDR3 is made up of 17 amino acids. Trimming removed 6 bases from V and 8 bases from J; junction bases left unmatched: 16. CDR1 and CDR2 (germline): MDHEN, SYDVKM. The DNA of the CDR3 is TGTGCCAGCAGCTTACTTACCGGGACAGGGCGGGTAGGGGAGCTGTTTTTT. Translated, it gives CASSLLTGTGRVGELFF.

This chain joins TRBV28 and TRBJ2-5; 8 nucleotides match TRBD2. The CDR3 is 15 amino acids. V shed 2 bases, J shed 2 bases, and the junction held 4 bases outside the gene matches. Germline CDR1 reads MDHEN; CDR2 reads SYDVKM. This CDR3 reads CASSLQGLAQETQYF. The DNA of the CDR3 is TGTGCCAGCAGTTTACAAGGACTAGCTCAAGAGACCCAGTACTTC.